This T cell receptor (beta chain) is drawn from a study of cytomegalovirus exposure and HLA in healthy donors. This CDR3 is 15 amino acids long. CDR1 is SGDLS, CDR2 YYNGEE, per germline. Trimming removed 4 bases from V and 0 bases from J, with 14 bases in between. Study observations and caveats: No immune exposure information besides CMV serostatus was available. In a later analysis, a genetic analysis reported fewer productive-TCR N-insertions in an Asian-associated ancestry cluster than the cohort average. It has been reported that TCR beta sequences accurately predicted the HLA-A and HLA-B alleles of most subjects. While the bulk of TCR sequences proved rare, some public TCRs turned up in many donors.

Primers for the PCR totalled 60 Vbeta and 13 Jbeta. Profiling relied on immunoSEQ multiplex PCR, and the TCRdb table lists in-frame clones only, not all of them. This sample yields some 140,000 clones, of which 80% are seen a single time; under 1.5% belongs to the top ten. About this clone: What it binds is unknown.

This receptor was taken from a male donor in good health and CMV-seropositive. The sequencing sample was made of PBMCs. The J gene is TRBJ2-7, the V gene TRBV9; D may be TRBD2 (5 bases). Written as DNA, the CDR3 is TGTGCCAGCAGCCCCTTGTCGGGGAGCTCCTACGAGCAGTACTTC. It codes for CASSPLSGSSYEQYF.